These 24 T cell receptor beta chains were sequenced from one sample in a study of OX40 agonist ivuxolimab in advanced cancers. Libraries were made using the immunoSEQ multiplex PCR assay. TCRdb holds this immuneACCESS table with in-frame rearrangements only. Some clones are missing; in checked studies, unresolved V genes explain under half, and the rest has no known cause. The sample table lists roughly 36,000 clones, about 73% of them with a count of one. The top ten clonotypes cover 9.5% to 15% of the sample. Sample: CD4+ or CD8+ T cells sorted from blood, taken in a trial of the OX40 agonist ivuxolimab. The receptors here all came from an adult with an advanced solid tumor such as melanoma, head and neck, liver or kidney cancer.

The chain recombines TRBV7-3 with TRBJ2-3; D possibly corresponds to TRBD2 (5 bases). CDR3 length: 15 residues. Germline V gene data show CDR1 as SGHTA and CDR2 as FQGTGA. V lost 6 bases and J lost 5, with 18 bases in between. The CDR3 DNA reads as TGTGCCAGCAGATCATCCCCGAATGAGGGAGATACGCAGTATTTT. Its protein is CASRSSPNEGDTQYF.

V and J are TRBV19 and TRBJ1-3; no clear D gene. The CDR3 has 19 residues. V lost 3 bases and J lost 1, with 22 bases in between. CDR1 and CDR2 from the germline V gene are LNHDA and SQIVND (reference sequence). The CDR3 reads CASSMLRQTLLSSGNTIYF. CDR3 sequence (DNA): TGTGCCAGTAGTATGCTGCGTCAAACTCTGCTGTCTTCTGGAAACACCATATATTTT.

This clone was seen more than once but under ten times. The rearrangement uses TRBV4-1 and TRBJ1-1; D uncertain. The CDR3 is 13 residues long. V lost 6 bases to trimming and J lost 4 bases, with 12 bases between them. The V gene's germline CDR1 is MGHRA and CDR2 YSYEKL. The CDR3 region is CASRAGFFTEAFF. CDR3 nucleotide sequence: TGCGCCAGCAGGGCAGGATTTTTCACTGAAGCTTTCTTT.

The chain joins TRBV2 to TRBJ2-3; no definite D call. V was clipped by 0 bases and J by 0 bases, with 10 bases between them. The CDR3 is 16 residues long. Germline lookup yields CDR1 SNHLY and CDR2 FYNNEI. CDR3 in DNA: TGTGCCAGCAGTGAAGCGTCACAGACTAGCACAGATACGCAGTATTTT. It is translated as CASSEASQTSTDTQYF.

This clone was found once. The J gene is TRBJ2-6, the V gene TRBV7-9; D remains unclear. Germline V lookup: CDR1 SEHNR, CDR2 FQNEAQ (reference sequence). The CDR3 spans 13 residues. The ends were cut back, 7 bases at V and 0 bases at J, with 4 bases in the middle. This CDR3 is CASTASGANVLTF. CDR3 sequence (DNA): TGTGCCAGCACCGCCTCTGGGGCCAACGTCCTGACTTTC.

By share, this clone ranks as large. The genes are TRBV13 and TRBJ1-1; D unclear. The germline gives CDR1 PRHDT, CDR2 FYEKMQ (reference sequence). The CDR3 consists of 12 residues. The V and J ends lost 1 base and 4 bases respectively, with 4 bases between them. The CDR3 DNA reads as TGTGCCAGCAGCTTAGTGGTCACTGAAGCTTTCTTT. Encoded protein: CASSLVVTEAFF.

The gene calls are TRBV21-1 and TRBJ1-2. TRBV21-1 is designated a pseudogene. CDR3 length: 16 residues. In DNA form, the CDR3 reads TGTGCCAGCAACACCAAAATAGGACCTTTTGGCTATGGCTACACCTTC. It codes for CASNTKIGPFGYGYTF.

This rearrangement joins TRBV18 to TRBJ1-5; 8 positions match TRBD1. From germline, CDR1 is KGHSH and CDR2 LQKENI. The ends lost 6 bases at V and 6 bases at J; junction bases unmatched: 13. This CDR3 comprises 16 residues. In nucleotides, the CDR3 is TGTGCCAGCTCTCGACAGGGGACCGGGGTAGGTCAGCCCCAGCATTTT. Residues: CASSRQGTGVGQPQHF.

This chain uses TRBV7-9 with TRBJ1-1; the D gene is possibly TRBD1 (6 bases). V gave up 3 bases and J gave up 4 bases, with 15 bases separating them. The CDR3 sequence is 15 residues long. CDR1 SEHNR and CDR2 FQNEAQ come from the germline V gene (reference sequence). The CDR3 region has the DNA TGTGCCAGCAGCTTTATTGGGGGCGCGGGCACTGAAGCTTTCTTT. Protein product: CASSFIGGAGTEAFF.

CDR3 sequence (DNA): TGTGCCAGCAGCCAAGAGACAGGCTACACCGGGGAGCTGTTTTTT. It specifies CASSQETGYTGELFF. The chain employs TRBV4-2 and TRBJ2-2; TRBD1 might be the D (6 bases). V was clipped by 0 bases and J by 3 bases, with 8 bases between them. The CDR3 length is 15 residues. From germline, CDR1 is LGHNA and CDR2 YNFKEQ.

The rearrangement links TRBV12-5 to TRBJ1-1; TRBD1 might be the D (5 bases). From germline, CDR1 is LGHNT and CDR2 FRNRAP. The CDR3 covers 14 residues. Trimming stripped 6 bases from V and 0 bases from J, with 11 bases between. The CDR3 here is CASGLGLLNTEAFF. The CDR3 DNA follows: TGTGCTAGTGGCCTGGGGCTCCTGAACACTGAAGCTTTCTTT.

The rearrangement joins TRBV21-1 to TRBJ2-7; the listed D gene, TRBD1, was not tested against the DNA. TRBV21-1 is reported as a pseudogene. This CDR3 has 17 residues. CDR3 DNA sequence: TGTGCCAGCAGCAACCTGTCGGGACAGGACAGGGGCCACGAGCAGTACGTC. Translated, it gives CASSNLSGQDRGHEQYV.

The CDR3 region is CASGRDDGTYTF. DNA of the CDR3: TGTGCTAGTGGCCGGGACGACGGGACCTACACCTTC. This chain connects TRBV12-5 to TRBJ1-2, with a tentative D call TRBD1 (5 bases). V was clipped by 6 bases and J by 10 bases, with 15 bases between them. Germline V CDR1 and CDR2: LGHNT, FRNRAP. The CDR3 contains 12 residues. Variable domain in full (rest from reference TRBV12-5 and TRBJ1-2): DARVTQTPRHKVTEMGQEVTMRCQPILGHNTVFWYRQTMMQGLELLAYFRNRAPLDDSGMPKDRFSAEMPDATLATLKIQPSEPRDSAVYFCASGRDDGTYTFGSGTRLTVV.

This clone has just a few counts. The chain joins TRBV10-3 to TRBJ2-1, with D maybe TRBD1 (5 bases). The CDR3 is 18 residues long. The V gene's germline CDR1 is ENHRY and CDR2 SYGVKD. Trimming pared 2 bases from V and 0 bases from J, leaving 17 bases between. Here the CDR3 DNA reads TGTGCCATCAGTGAGCCAGTATTGGACACGAGCTCCTACAATGAGCAGTTCTTC. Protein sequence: CAISEPVLDTSSYNEQFF.

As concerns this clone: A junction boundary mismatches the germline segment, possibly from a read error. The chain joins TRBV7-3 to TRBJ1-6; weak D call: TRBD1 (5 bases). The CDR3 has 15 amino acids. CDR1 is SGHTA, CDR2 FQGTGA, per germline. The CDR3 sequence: CASSQEGKGRGPLHF. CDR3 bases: TGCGCCAGCAGCCAAGAGGGGAAGGGGAGGGGACCCCTCCACTTT.

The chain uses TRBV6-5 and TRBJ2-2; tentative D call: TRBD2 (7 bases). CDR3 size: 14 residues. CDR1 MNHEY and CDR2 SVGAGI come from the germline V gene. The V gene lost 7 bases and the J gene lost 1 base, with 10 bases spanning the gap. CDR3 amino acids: CASKGGENTGELFF. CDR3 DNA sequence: TGTGCCAGCAAAGGGGGGGAGAACACCGGGGAGCTGTTTTTT.

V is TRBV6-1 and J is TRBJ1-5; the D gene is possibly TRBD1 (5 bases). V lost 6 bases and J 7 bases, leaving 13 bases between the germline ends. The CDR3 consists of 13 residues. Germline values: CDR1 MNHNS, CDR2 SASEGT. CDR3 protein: CASRTMGTQPQHF. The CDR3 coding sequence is TGTGCCAGCAGAACCATGGGGACCCAGCCCCAGCATTTT.

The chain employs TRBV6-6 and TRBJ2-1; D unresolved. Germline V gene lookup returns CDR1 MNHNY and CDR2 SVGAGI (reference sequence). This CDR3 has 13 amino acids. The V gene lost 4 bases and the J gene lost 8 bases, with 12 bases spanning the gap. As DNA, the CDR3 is TGTGCCAGCAGTTCCAGGCTCCAGGATGAGCAGTTCTTC. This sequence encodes CASSSRLQDEQFF.

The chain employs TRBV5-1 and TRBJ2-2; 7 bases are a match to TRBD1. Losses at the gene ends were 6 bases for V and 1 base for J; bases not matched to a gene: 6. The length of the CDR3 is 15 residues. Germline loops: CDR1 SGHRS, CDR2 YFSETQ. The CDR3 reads CASKTGTENTGELFF. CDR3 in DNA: TGCGCCAGCAAAACCGGGACAGAGAACACCGGGGAGCTGTTTTTT. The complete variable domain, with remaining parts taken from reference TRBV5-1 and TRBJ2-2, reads KAGVTQTPRYLIKTRGQQVTLSCSPISGHRSVSWYQQTPGQGLQFLFEYFSETQRNKGNFPGRFSGRQFSNSRSEMNVSTLELGDSALYLCASKTGTENTGELFFGEGSRLTVL.

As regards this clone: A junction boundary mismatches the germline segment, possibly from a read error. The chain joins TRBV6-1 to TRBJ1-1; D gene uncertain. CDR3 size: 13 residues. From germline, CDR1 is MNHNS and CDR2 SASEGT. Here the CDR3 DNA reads TGTGCCAGCAGTGAAGTGGGTCTCACTGACGCTTTCTTT. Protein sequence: CASSEVGLTDAFF.

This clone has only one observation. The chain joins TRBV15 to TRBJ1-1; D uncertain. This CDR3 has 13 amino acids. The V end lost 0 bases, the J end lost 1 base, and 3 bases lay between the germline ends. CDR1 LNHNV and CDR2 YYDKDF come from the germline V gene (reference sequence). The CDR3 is CATSRDTNTEAFF. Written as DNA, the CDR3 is TGTGCCACCAGCAGAGACACGAACACTGAAGCTTTCTTT.

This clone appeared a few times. The CDR3 loop is CASSVDTSTDTQYF. DNA for the CDR3: TGTGCCAGCAGCGTAGACACTAGCACAGATACGCAGTATTTT. The chain carries TRBV9 and TRBJ2-3; no definite D call. The CDR3 sequence is 14 residues long. Deletions cut 0 bases from V and 0 bases from J, with 5 bases between. Germline V lookup: CDR1 SGDLS, CDR2 YYNGEE.

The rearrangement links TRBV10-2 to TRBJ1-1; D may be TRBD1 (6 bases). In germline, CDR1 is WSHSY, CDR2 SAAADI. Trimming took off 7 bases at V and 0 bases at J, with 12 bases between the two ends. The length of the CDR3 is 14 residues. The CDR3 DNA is TGCGCCAGCAATCACCGGACAGTGAACACTGAAGCTTTCTTT. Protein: CASNHRTVNTEAFF.

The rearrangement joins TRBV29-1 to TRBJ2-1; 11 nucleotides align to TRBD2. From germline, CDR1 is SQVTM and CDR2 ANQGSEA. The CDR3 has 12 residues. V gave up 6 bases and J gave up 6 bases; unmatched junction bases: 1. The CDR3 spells CSVGTSGNEQFF. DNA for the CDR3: TGCAGCGTCGGGACTAGCGGCAATGAGCAGTTCTTC.